A single sample is the source of the 10 T cell receptor beta chains below, sequenced in a study of cytomegalovirus exposure and HLA in healthy donors. This PCR relied on a set of 60 Vbeta primers and 13 Jbeta primers. Measured with immunoSEQ multiplex PCR; TCRdb has only the in-frame clones, and not every one. The sample has roughly 150,000 clones; roughly 79% are singletons. The sequencing sample was made of PBMCs. The receptors come from a man aged 30 to 39 in good health and CMV-seronegative.

This sequence joins TRBV30 and TRBJ2-1; 7 bases are a match to TRBD1. The J segment lost 0 bases and the V segment lost 8 bases, leaving 10 bases of the junction unmatched. This CDR3 has 15 residues. From germline, CDR1 is GTSNPN and CDR2 SVGIG (reference sequence). The CDR3 is CAGDRVRASYNEQFF. CDR3 sequence (DNA): TGTGCCGGTGACAGGGTACGGGCCTCCTACAATGAGCAGTTCTTC.

This chain connects TRBV2 to TRBJ2-5, with 9 bases that match TRBD1. The DNA end favors TRBJ2-7, so the J call may be wrong. CDR3 length: 14 residues. CDR1 is SNHLY and CDR2 is FYNNEI in the germline V gene. The CDR3 DNA reads as TGTGCCCGATCCACCGGGACAGGGATCTACGAGCAGTACTTC. Translation: CARSTGTGIYEQYF.

V and J are TRBV20-1 and TRBJ2-7; D is uncertain. In germline, CDR1 is DFQATT, CDR2 SNEGSKA (reference sequence). The V end lost 5 bases, the J end lost 6 bases, and 11 bases lay between the germline ends. This CDR3 region has 11 residues. The CDR3 DNA sequence: TGCAGTGCTGTGACTGGCCCCGAGCAGTACTTC. It translates to CSAVTGPEQYF.

This chain links TRBV6-4 with TRBJ2-1; a possible D gene is TRBD1 (5 bases). The CDR3 is 17 residues long. With 4 bases removed from V and 0 bases from J, the gap between germline ends came to 16 bases. The germline CDR1 and CDR2 sequences are MRHNA and SNTAGT. CDR3 residues: CASSARGTPSSYNEQFF. The CDR3 DNA is TGTGCCAGCAGTGCAAGGGGTACGCCGAGCTCCTACAATGAGCAGTTCTTC.

V usage is TRBV2 and J usage is TRBJ2-5, with D possibly matching TRBD2 (6 bases). The CDR3 sequence is 18 residues long. V was trimmed by 5 bases and J by 2 bases, leaving 24 bases between them. Germline CDR1 and CDR2: SNHLY and FYNNEI. The CDR3 DNA is TGTGCCAGCAGTAGGGAGAGAGGGGCGGCTAGCGCACAAGAGACCCAGTACTTC. Its translation is CASSRERGAASAQETQYF.

The CDR3 DNA is TGCGCCAGCAGCGTACGACTAGCTAGATCCTACGAGCAGTACTTC. Protein sequence: CASSVRLARSYEQYF. The chain uses TRBV4-3 and TRBJ2-7; TRBD2 aligns across 7 bases. The V segment lost 5 bases and the J segment 1 base; nucleotides outside the gene matches: 8. The CDR3 runs to 15 residues. Germline V CDR1 and CDR2: LGHNA, YSLEER.

Points on this clone: Other DNA variants within this sample encode the same CDR3. The genes are TRBV27 and TRBJ1-2; 9 nucleotides align to TRBD1. This CDR3 region has 13 residues. Germline V lookup: CDR1 MNHEY, CDR2 SMNVEV (reference sequence). The junction had 4 bases not matched to a gene; V was cut back by 6 bases and J by 5 bases. CDR3 in amino acids: CASSPGTGYGYTF. The DNA of the CDR3 is TGTGCCAGCAGCCCCGGGACAGGGTATGGCTACACCTTC.

The gene calls are TRBV4-3 and TRBJ2-5, with TRBD2 matching over 11 bases. The CDR3 extends over 16 amino acids. Germline loops: CDR1 LGHNA, CDR2 YSLEER. With V trimmed by 4 bases and J by 5 bases, 9 bases remained unmatched. CDR3 coding DNA: TGCGCCAGCAGCCCCTCTAGCGGGGGGACCGGGGAGACCCAGTACTTC. Its translation is CASSPSSGGTGETQYF.

As to this clone: Relative to the germline gene, one junction end is altered; a read error may explain this. The chain combines TRBV6-5 with TRBJ1-2; perhaps TRBD1 as D (5 bases). Germline loops: CDR1 MNHEY, CDR2 SVGAGI. The CDR3 runs 14 residues. DNA for the CDR3: TGTGTCAGCAGTTACAAGGGGAATGGCTATGGCTACACCTTC. Its translation is CVSSYKGNGYGYTF.

The sample holds one count of this clone. The CDR3 loop reads CASSSHRIQAGGAKNEQFF. CDR3 bases: TGTGCCAGCAGTTCTCATAGAATTCAAGCAGGTGGGGCCAAAAATGAGCAGTTCTTC. The chain uses TRBV28 and TRBJ2-1; the D gene is possibly TRBD1 (5 bases). The V gene's germline CDR1 is MDHEN and CDR2 SYDVKM. V shed 4 bases and J shed 7 bases, with 29 bases lying between them. The CDR3 covers 19 residues.